This passage covers 28 T cell receptor beta chains from one sample sequenced in a study of blood T cell repertoires in COVID-19. The repertoire was sequenced with immunoSEQ multiplex PCR; TCRdb's copy has only in-frame clones and lacks some. Found here are 390,000 or so clones, roughly 87% of them singletons; the top ten hold about 4.8%. The sample taken for sequencing was PBMCs or T cells enriched from blood (not recorded which). Every receptor here comes from a woman aged 50 to 65 who had recovered from COVID-19.

The chain is built from TRBV7-2 and TRBJ1-2; a weak D match, TRBD1 (5 bases). Germline assignment: CDR1 SGHTA and CDR2 FQGNSA. The CDR3 consists of 14 residues. The ends were cut back, 4 bases at V and 8 bases at J, with 17 bases in the middle. As DNA, the CDR3 is TGTGCCAGCAGCTCTCACGGACACTTGGGGGGCTACACCTTC. Translated: CASSSHGHLGGYTF.

The chain uses TRBV25-1 and TRBJ1-2; D is unclear. The V and J ends lost 4 bases and 3 bases respectively, with 9 bases between them. The germline V gene encodes CDR1 MGHDK and CDR2 SYGVNS. This CDR3 is 13 amino acids long. The CDR3 spells CASSASPDYGYTF. The DNA of the CDR3 is TGTGCCAGCAGTGCGTCCCCCGACTATGGCTACACCTTC.

The chain joins TRBV5-1 to TRBJ1-3; D gene uncertain. The V gene lost 6 bases and the J gene lost 0 bases, with 7 bases spanning the gap. The CDR3 is 13 amino acids. The germline gives CDR1 SGHRS, CDR2 YFSETQ. The CDR3 DNA reads TGCGCCAGCAACGCGGACTCTGGAAACACCATATATTTT. Translating it yields CASNADSGNTIYF.

The rearrangement uses TRBV2 and TRBJ1-6; the D gene is possibly TRBD1 (5 bases). Germline CDR1 is SNHLY and CDR2 is FYNNEI. The CDR3 totals 14 residues. The V end lost 7 bases, the J end lost 5 bases, and 12 bases lay between the germline ends. This CDR3 is CASNQGADNSPLHF. Written as DNA, the CDR3 is TGTGCCAGCAATCAGGGTGCGGATAATTCACCCCTCCACTTT. The full variable domain, completed using reference TRBV2 and TRBJ1-6, is EPEVTQTPSHQVTQMGQEVILRCVPISNHLYFYWYRQILGQKVEFLVSFYNNEISEKSEIFDDQFSVERPDGSNFTLKIRSTKLEDSAMYFCASNQGADNSPLHFGNGTRLTVT.

The V gene is TRBV5-1, the J gene TRBJ1-5, with 7 bases fitting TRBD1. CDR3 length: 14 amino acids. CDR1 and CDR2 (germline): SGHRS, YFSETQ. Unmatched junction bases numbered 3, after V lost 4 bases and J lost 2 bases. CDR3 DNA: TGCGCCAGCAGCCCTACAGGGGGCAATCAGCCCCAGCATTTT. This translates into CASSPTGGNQPQHF. Variable domain in full (rest from reference TRBV5-1 and TRBJ1-5): KAGVTQTPRYLIKTRGQQVTLSCSPISGHRSVSWYQQTPGQGLQFLFEYFSETQRNKGNFPGRFSGRQFSNSRSEMNVSTLELGDSALYLCASSPTGGNQPQHFGDGTRLSIL.

The V and J genes are TRBV6-5 and TRBJ1-1; a possible D gene is TRBD1 (6 bases). Germline V gene data show CDR1 as MNHEY and CDR2 as SVGAGI. The V gene lost 2 bases and the J gene lost 5 bases, with 12 bases spanning the gap. CDR3 length: 14 amino acids. Written as DNA, the CDR3 is TGTGCCAGCAGTTACGGGGGGGCCCGAACTGAAGCTTTCTTT. It codes for CASSYGGARTEAFF.

The chain combines TRBV4-1 with TRBJ1-2; 7 positions agree with TRBD1. V dropped 2 bases and J dropped 5; count of bases not matched to a gene: 5. CDR1 and CDR2 (germline): MGHRA, YSYEKL. This CDR3 region has 14 residues. CDR3 amino acids: CASSQRTGVYGYTF. DNA for the CDR3: TGCGCCAGCAGCCAACGGACAGGCGTATATGGCTACACCTTC.

A single count supports this clone. The rearrangement links TRBV30 to TRBJ1-1; D perhaps matches TRBD1 (5 bases). Germline-derived CDR1 and CDR2 are GTSNPN and SVGIG (reference sequence). The CDR3 extends over 14 amino acids. The germline V and J ends were trimmed by 3 bases and 1 base, with 12 bases remaining between them. In nucleotides, the CDR3 is TGTGCCTGGAGCCCCCCGGGGGGGAACACTGAAGCTTTCTTT. It yields the protein CAWSPPGGNTEAFF. The full variable domain, completed using reference TRBV30 and TRBJ1-1, is SQTIHQWPATLVQPVGSPLSLECTVEGTSNPNLYWYRQAAGRGLQLLFYSVGIGQISSEVPQNLSASRPQDRQFILSSKKLLLSDSGFYLCAWSPPGGNTEAFFGQGTRLTVV.

V usage is TRBV4-1 and J usage is TRBJ1-2; maybe TRBD1 (5 bases). The V gene lost 0 bases and the J gene lost 8 bases, with 16 bases spanning the gap. The germline V gene has CDR1 MGHRA and CDR2 YSYEKL. The CDR3 is 15 amino acids. The CDR3 coding sequence is TGCGCCAGCAGCCAAGATTTTGGGGCCAAGGCGGGCTACACCTTC. As protein: CASSQDFGAKAGYTF.

As concerns this clone: Other DNA sequences in the same sample also yield this CDR3. The CDR3 bases are TGTGCCAGCAGCCTCGGGGAGAACACTGAAGCTTTCTTT. This sequence encodes CASSLGENTEAFF. This chain links TRBV7-9 with TRBJ1-1; no definite D call. Trimming took 5 bases from V and 1 from J, leaving 8 bases between them. This CDR3 has 13 amino acids. CDR1 and CDR2 (germline): SEHNR, FQNEAQ (reference sequence).

The rearrangement uses TRBV5-4 and TRBJ1-2; no firm D call. This CDR3 is built from 13 residues. Per the germline V gene, CDR1 is SGHNT and CDR2 is YYREEE (reference sequence). Trimming shortened V by 4 bases and J by 0 bases, and 7 bases separated the two germline ends. DNA of the CDR3: TGTGCCAGCAGCGAACAGTCTAACTATGGCTACACCTTC. Its protein is CASSEQSNYGYTF.

The CDR3 is CASSVALGGNTDTQYF. The CDR3 region has the DNA TGTGCCAGCAGCGTCGCCTTAGGGGGAAACACAGATACGCAGTATTTT. The chain recombines TRBV9 with TRBJ2-3, with D possibly TRBD1 on 6 matching bases. Trimming pared 2 bases from V and 2 bases from J, leaving 15 bases between. The CDR3 spans 16 residues. CDR1 and CDR2 from the germline V gene are SGDLS and YYNGEE.

The chain has TRBV24-1 and TRBJ1-2; 7 bases are shared with TRBD1. V shed 2 bases, J shed 1 base, and the junction held 3 bases outside the gene matches. The CDR3 totals 15 residues. Germline V CDR1 and CDR2: KGHDR, SFDVKD. CDR3 sequence reads: CATSDSTGLNYGYTF. The DNA of the CDR3 is TGTGCCACCAGTGATTCGACAGGGCTTAACTATGGCTACACCTTC.

The table lists this clone with a few counts. The chain combines TRBV12-3 or TRBV12-4 with TRBJ1-6; no firm D call. Trimming left V 3 bases short and J 7 bases short, with 7 bases between. The CDR3 consists of 13 residues. The CDR3 DNA reads as TGTGCCAGCAGTTTGGGCGGGAATTCACCCCTCCACTTT. It yields the protein CASSLGGNSPLHF.

The chain links TRBV10-3 to TRBJ1-2, with D unclear. The CDR3 spans 13 residues. V gave up 7 bases and J gave up 4 bases, with 13 bases separating them. Germline V gene sequence: CDR1 ENHRY, CDR2 SYGVKD. This CDR3 is CAINQPDSYGYTF. DNA of the CDR3: TGTGCCATCAATCAACCTGACTCCTATGGCTACACCTTC.

The chain uses TRBV29-1 and TRBJ2-7, with D possibly matching TRBD2 (6 bases). Trimming took off 5 bases at V and 8 bases at J, with 10 bases between the two ends. This CDR3 is 10 amino acids long. Germline assignment: CDR1 SQVTM and CDR2 ANQGSEA. The CDR3: CSVRESQQYF. DNA of the CDR3: TGCAGCGTTCGGGAGTCTCAGCAGTACTTC.

The V call is TRBV5-8, the J call TRBJ1-5; D remains unclear. The CDR3 spans 16 residues. Germline V gives CDR1 SGHTS, CDR2 YDEGEE. V dropped 1 base and J dropped 1 base, with 12 bases sitting between them. The CDR3 region has the DNA TGTGCCAGCAGCTTGTGGCAGGTGTTGAGCAATCAGCCCCAGCATTTT. Translating it yields CASSLWQVLSNQPQHF.

This chain uses TRBV2 with TRBJ2-7; D possibly corresponds to TRBD2 (5 bases). CDR1 and CDR2 (germline): SNHLY, FYNNEI. This CDR3 contains 14 residues. Trimming took off 6 bases at V and 0 bases at J, with 12 bases between the two ends. The chain's CDR3 is CASRLDGNSYEQYF. DNA of the CDR3: TGTGCCAGCAGACTCGACGGGAACTCCTACGAGCAGTACTTC.

The J gene is TRBJ1-3, the V gene TRBV2; tentative D call: TRBD1 (5 bases). Germline values: CDR1 SNHLY, CDR2 FYNNEI. The CDR3 is 16 residues long. The V end lost 2 bases, the J end lost 0 bases, and 11 bases lay between the germline ends. The CDR3 DNA reads TGTGCCAGCAGTGAAACGGGACTCTCCTCTGGAAACACCATATATTTT. This codes for CASSETGLSSGNTIYF.

This clone was counted between two and nine times. This chain connects TRBV5-6 to TRBJ1-3; D unresolved. CDR3 length: 15 amino acids. CDR1 and CDR2 from the germline V gene are SGHDT and YYEEEE. The ends were cut back, 5 bases at V and 4 bases at J, with 16 bases in the middle. The CDR3, as DNA: TGTGCCAGCAGACCCGCAACTCGATGGGGAAACACCATATATTTT. Translation: CASRPATRWGNTIYF.

The rearrangement links TRBV7-2 to TRBJ1-1; 7 nucleotides line up with TRBD1. Germline CDR1 reads SGHTA; CDR2 reads FQGNSA. V lost 1 base, J lost 12 bases, and 8 bases stayed unmatched. This CDR3 region has 13 residues. CDR3 nucleotide sequence: TGTGCCAGCAGCTTAGGGGCAGGGGGATTACCTTTCTTT. It yields the protein CASSLGAGGLPFF.

This rearrangement joins TRBV11-3 to TRBJ2-1, with 8 bases fitting TRBD2. In germline, CDR1 is SGHNT, CDR2 YENEEA. This CDR3 spans 16 amino acids. Trimming removed 1 base from V and 2 bases from J; junction bases left unmatched: 4. The CDR3 sequence: CASSLGGGHTYNEQFF. The CDR3 DNA follows: TGTGCCAGCAGCTTAGGCGGGGGGCACACCTACAATGAGCAGTTCTTC.

The V gene is TRBV7-9, the J gene TRBJ1-2, with D possibly being TRBD1 (5 bases). Trimming pared 3 bases from V and 4 bases from J, leaving 15 bases between. The germline V gene has CDR1 SEHNR and CDR2 FQNEAQ (reference sequence). This CDR3 region has 15 residues. Written as DNA, the CDR3 is TGTGCCAGCAGCTTGACGGCAGGGATCTCCTATGGCTACACCTTC. Amino acid sequence: CASSLTAGISYGYTF. The variable domain in full, completed from reference TRBV7-9 and TRBJ1-2, reads DTGVSQNPRHKITKRGQNVTFRCDPISEHNRLYWYRQTLGQGPEFLTYFQNEAQLEKSRLLSDRFSAERPKGSFSTLEIQRTEQGDSAMYLCASSLTAGISYGYTFGSGTRLTVV.

This chain uses TRBV11-3 with TRBJ1-2; 7 nucleotides match TRBD1. With 5 bases clipped from V and 2 bases from J, the junction kept 5 bases outside the gene matches. The CDR3 length is 14 residues. In germline, CDR1 is SGHNT, CDR2 YENEEA. The CDR3 bases are TGTGCCAGCAGCACCACACAGGGGAACTATGGCTACACCTTC. This gives the protein CASSTTQGNYGYTF.

The chain combines TRBV2 with TRBJ1-1; the match to TRBD1 covers 9 bases. The CDR3 is 13 amino acids. V gave up 1 base and J gave up 10 bases; unmatched junction bases: 4. CDR1 SNHLY and CDR2 FYNNEI come from the germline V gene. CDR3 loop: CASSEVRTGVAFF. Here the CDR3 DNA reads TGTGCCAGCAGTGAAGTAAGGACAGGGGTAGCTTTCTTT.

This chain uses TRBV9 with TRBJ1-2, with a tentative D call TRBD1 (5 bases). CDR3 size: 14 residues. The ends were cut back, 7 bases at V and 8 bases at J, with 21 bases in the middle. In germline, CDR1 is SGDLS, CDR2 YYNGEE. CDR3: CASARREGLGGYTF. CDR3 sequence (DNA): TGTGCCAGCGCGCGGAGGGAGGGGTTGGGAGGCTACACCTTC.

V and J are TRBV6-5 and TRBJ1-4, with D hard to call. The CDR3 totals 14 residues. Trimming left V 6 bases short and J 7 bases short, with 15 bases between. Germline assignment: CDR1 MNHEY and CDR2 SVGAGI. The CDR3 region has the DNA TGTGCCAGCAGCCCGGGAAGGGCGGGTGAAAAACTGTTTTTT. Its translation: CASSPGRAGEKLFF.

The chain carries TRBV19 and TRBJ2-1; TRBD2 aligns across 8 bases. V lost 1 base, J lost 4 bases, and 6 bases stayed unmatched. Germline V lookup: CDR1 LNHDA, CDR2 SQIVND (reference sequence). The CDR3 contains 16 residues. The CDR3 DNA follows: TGTGCCAGTAGTATAGGAGGGACTAGGGTTTACAATGAGCAGTTCTTC. It is translated as CASSIGGTRVYNEQFF. Supplemented by reference TRBV19 and TRBJ2-1, the full variable domain reads DGGITQSPKYLFRKEGQNVTLSCEQNLNHDAMYWYRQDPGQGLRLIYYSQIVNDFQKGDIAEGYSVSREKKESFPLTVTSAQKNPTAFYLCASSIGGTRVYNEQFFGPGTRLTVL.